This T cell receptor beta chain comes out of a study of graft-versus-host responses after intestinal transplantation. Generated by immunoSEQ multiplex PCR, the TCRdb table keeps only in-frame clones and is missing some. The sample has tens of thousands of clones; 90% to 95% are singletons. Of note for this clone: What it binds is not known.

Study outcomes and limitations: Detection of GvH clones occurred in recipient marrow, and some had their first appearance in ileum or blood. Clonal ratios of graft-versus-host to host-versus-graft in allografts were high for patients exhibiting graft-donor T cell macrochimerism.

V lost 1 base to trimming and J lost 4 bases; unmatched junction nucleotides: 8. Germline assignment: CDR1 MGHRA and CDR2 YSYEKL. The CDR3 extends over 16 amino acids. This TCR was sampled from a human donor who received an intestinal transplant. This chain uses TRBV4-1 with TRBJ2-7, with 9 bases lining up with TRBD2. The material was unstimulated CD8+ T cells sorted from spleen or lymph node cells, obtained before intestinal transplant. As DNA, the CDR3 is TGCGCCAGCAGCCAAGGTTCTGCTAGCGGGATGTACGAGCAGTACTTC. Protein: CASSQGSASGMYEQYF.